The rows below give T cell receptor beta chains drawn from one sample of a study of glioma-infiltrating T cells after dendritic cell vaccination. Assay used: immunoSEQ multiplex PCR; TCRdb lists only in-frame clones, some missing. Of around 100,000 clones listed, roughly 79% are singletons. The source material was blood, sampled before dendritic cell vaccination. The receptors were sampled from a human donor with glioblastoma. CDR3s include the opening cysteine and the closing phenylalanine or tryptophan. The D gene is left open where the match is weak. Clone sizes are given selectively: once, few, many, or a class where the clone is expanded.

V,J,D,size,DNA,CDR3
TRBV7-2,TRBJ1-1,-,-,TGTGCCAGCAGCCCCCCAGGGTCTTTGGTTGAAGCTTTCTTT,CASSPPGSLVEAFF
TRBV5-4,TRBJ2-3,TRBD2,-,TGTGCCAGCAGCACCTCGGGGGGGAGGGAAGAGGATACGCAGTATTTT,CASSTSGGREEDTQYF
TRBV5-3,TRBJ1-1,-,-,TGTGCCAGAAGCCCAGTGCCGGAGGGCGTCGGGAACACTGAAGCTTTCTTT,CARSPVPEGVGNTEAFF
TRBV18,TRBJ2-3,TRBD2,-,TGTGCCAGCTCACCACCGCTAGCGGGCACAGATACGCAGTATTTT,CASSPPLAGTDTQYF
TRBV5-1,TRBJ1-2,-,-,TGCGCCAGCAGCTTTACCTCAGGGTGGGCTAACTATGGCTACACCTTC,CASSFTSGWANYGYTF
TRBV9,TRBJ1-6,-,-,TGTGCCAGCAGCGTAGCGGACTCCTCCTATAATTCACCCCTCCACTTT,CASSVADSSYNSPLHF
TRBV18,TRBJ2-7,-,-,TGTGCCAGCTCACCAGAGTCTAGAGACGACGAGCAGTACTTC,CASSPESRDDEQYF
TRBV6-1,TRBJ2-5,-,-,TGTGCCAGCAGTTCGACCCCATCGGGAGAGACCCAGTACTTC,CASSSTPSGETQYF
TRBV18,TRBJ1-4,TRBD1,few,TGTGCCAGCTCACCCGGGACAGAAAATGAAAAACTGTTTTTT,CASSPGTENEKLFF
TRBV5-5,TRBJ1-2,TRBD1,-,TGTGCCAGCAGCACCGGGACAGCTGATAACTATGGCTACACCTTC,CASSTGTADNYGYTF
TRBV6-5,TRBJ1-2,-,-,TGTGCCGCGGGAGGTACCAAAGGCTACACCTTC,CAAGGTKGYTF
TRBV7-9,TRBJ2-7,TRBD1,-,TGTGCCAGCAGCCCCCGGGACAGGGGGTACGAGCAGTACTTC,CASSPRDRGYEQYF
TRBV27,TRBJ2-1,TRBD2,once,TGTGCCAGCAGTTTTGCCGGGACTATCAATGAGCAGTTCTTC,CASSFAGTINEQFF
TRBV30,TRBJ1-2,TRBD1,-,TGTGCCTGGAGTGCCGGACAGGGGGCAGGCTATGGCTACACCTTC,CAWSAGQGAGYGYTF
TRBV7-9,TRBJ2-7,TRBD2,-,TGTGCCAGCAGCCCACCGGGACTAGGGACCTTTCGCGACGCCTACGAGCAGTACTTC,CASSPPGLGTFRDAYEQYF
TRBV30,TRBJ1-6,TRBD1,-,TGTGCCTGGAGGTTGGAGGACAGGGCGGGTTCACCCCTCCACTTT,CAWRLEDRAGSPLHF
TRBV6-1,TRBJ2-1,-,-,TGTGCCAGCAGTGAAGGGAGGGTCAATGAGCAGTTCTTC,CASSEGRVNEQFF
TRBV30,TRBJ1-6,-,-,TGTGCCTGGACGATCGGGCAGGGGAATTCACCCCTCCACTTT,CAWTIGQGNSPLHF
TRBV7-9,TRBJ1-6,-,-,TGTGCCAGCAGCTTAGCGTCAGGGGTGGGTTCACCCCTCCACTTT,CASSLASGVGSPLHF
TRBV7-2,TRBJ1-2,TRBD1,-,TGTGCCAGCAGCGCTCCGGGAGGGACAGCAGGGGGCTACACCTTC,CASSAPGGTAGGYTF
TRBV30,TRBJ2-5,-,-,TGTGCCTGGGGAGGGGAAGAGACCCAGTACTTC,CAWGGEETQYF
TRBV5-1,TRBJ2-1,TRBD2,-,TGCGCCAGCAGTTGGGTAGCGGGGGTGGAGCAGTTCTTC,CASSWVAGVEQFF
TRBV6-1,TRBJ2-7,TRBD2,-,TGTGCCAGCAGTATCCGGACTAGACTTTCCTACGAGCAGTACTTC,CASSIRTRLSYEQYF
TRBV5-1,TRBJ2-5,-,-,TGCGCCAGCAGAGTGGAGATGGAGACCCAGTACTTC,CASRVEMETQYF
TRBV7-2,TRBJ2-3,TRBD2,-,TGTGCCAGCAGCTTAACTAGCGGGGGGGCCCAAGATACGCAGTATTTT,CASSLTSGGAQDTQYF
TRBV7-9,TRBJ1-1,TRBD1,-,TGTGCCAGCAGAGATCAAGGGGGCGGGTCAACTGAAGCTTTCTTT,CASRDQGGGSTEAFF
TRBV27,TRBJ2-1,-,-,TGTGCCAGCAGTTCATGGGACACACCTACGTTCAATGAGCAGTTCTTC,CASSSWDTPTFNEQFF
TRBV7-2,TRBJ1-2,TRBD1,-,TGTGCCAGCAGCCGGGACAGGGAGGACTATGGCTACACCTTC,CASSRDREDYGYTF
TRBV19,TRBJ2-5,TRBD2,-,TGTGCCAGTAGTATGCCACTAGCGGGGGGAACAATTCAAGAGACCCAGTACTTC,CASSMPLAGGTIQETQYF
TRBV12-5,TRBJ1-4,TRBD1,-,TGTGCTAGTGGTCTATACAGGGGGCTGTGGACTAATGAAAAACTGTTTTTT,CASGLYRGLWTNEKLFF
TRBV5-5,TRBJ2-7,-,few,TGTGCCAGCAGCCAGGGACTGGACACCTACGAGCAGTACTTC,CASSQGLDTYEQYF
TRBV7-6,TRBJ1-2,TRBD1,once,TGTGCCAGCAGCCCAGGGCAGGGGGCTTACTATGGCTACACCTTC,CASSPGQGAYYGYTF
TRBV5-5,TRBJ1-5,-,-,TGTGCCAGCAGCCCAGAGTGGGGAGCGAGCAATCAGCCCCAGCATTTT,CASSPEWGASNQPQHF
TRBV6-1,TRBJ1-2,TRBD1,-,TGTGCCAGCCTACAGGGGTTTCAGTATGGCTACACCTTC,CASLQGFQYGYTF
TRBV6-1,TRBJ2-1,-,-,TGTGCCAGCAGTGAGCCGGGAATAGCGGTCTACAATGAGCAGTTCTTC,CASSEPGIAVYNEQFF
TRBV6-6,TRBJ1-4,TRBD1,-,TGTGCCAGCAGCCAAGGACAGGAGGATGAAAAACTGTTTTTT,CASSQGQEDEKLFF
TRBV21-1,TRBJ1-2,-,-,TGTGCCAGCAGCAGGGGGGGTCGATCGGGAAGCTATGGCTACACCTTC,CASSRGGRSGSYGYTF
TRBV30,TRBJ2-7,TRBD1,-,TGTGCCTGGAGTGCGCCGGGACAGGGTCGGTACGAGCAGTACTTC,CAWSAPGQGRYEQYF
TRBV7-2,TRBJ2-5,-,-,TGTGCCAGCAGCTCGCCGGGTGGGGAGACCCAGTACTTC,CASSSPGGETQYF
TRBV11-3,TRBJ2-7,-,few,TGTGCCAGCAGCTTAGATTCGCCGGGATCGAGCCGAGAGCAGTACTTC,CASSLDSPGSSREQYF
TRBV5-1,TRBJ2-1,TRBD2,-,TGCGCCAGCAGCGGGGGACTAGCGGGGGGAAAGAATGAGCAGTTCTTC,CASSGGLAGGKNEQFF
TRBV4-3,TRBJ1-2,-,-,TGCGCCAGCAGCCAAAGACAGGCCGATCTTGATGGCTACACCTTC,CASSQRQADLDGYTF
TRBV4-1,TRBJ1-5,-,-,TGCGCCAGCAGCCGGGGGGGAGGGACCGGAGGCCAGCCCCAGCATTTT,CASSRGGGTGGQPQHF
TRBV6-4,TRBJ2-1,TRBD2,-,TGTGCCAGCAGGGCGCTAGGGAAGCGGGGGCCCTACAATGAGCAGTTCTTC,CASRALGKRGPYNEQFF
TRBV5-1,TRBJ2-1,TRBD2,-,TGCGCCAGCAGCTTGGAAGCTAGCGGGTACAATGAGCAGTTCTTC,CASSLEASGYNEQFF
TRBV12-5,TRBJ2-3,TRBD2,-,TGTGCTAGTGCTCCGGCTAGCGGGGGGGCTGCAGATACGCAGTATTTT,CASAPASGGAADTQYF
TRBV6-6,TRBJ1-1,-,-,TGTGCCAGCGACGGGGGGGTTGCTGAAGCTTTCTTT,CASDGGVAEAFF
TRBV4-1,TRBJ2-1,TRBD2,-,TGCGCCAGCAGCCAAGATAGCGGGGGGAATGAGCAGTTCTTC,CASSQDSGGNEQFF
TRBV7-8,TRBJ2-1,TRBD2,-,TGTGCCAGCAGCTTAATTAGGGCTAGCGGGGGTAGCTCTTCCGACAATGAGCAGTTCTTC,CASSLIRASGGSSSDNEQFF
TRBV2,TRBJ2-7,-,-,TGTGCCAGCAGGCGAGAGGACAGTTCCTACGAGCAGTACTTC,CASRREDSSYEQYF
TRBV7-2,TRBJ1-5,-,-,TGTGCCAGCAGCTTAGATGCAGGGCAGGGCAATCAGCCCCAGCATTTT,CASSLDAGQGNQPQHF
TRBV7-9,TRBJ1-2,TRBD1,-,TGTGCCACGCCGGGACAGGGACTTTTGTATGGCTACACCTTC,CATPGQGLLYGYTF
TRBV10-1,TRBJ2-5,TRBD2,-,TGCGCCAGCAGTGAGTCGACTAGCGGGAAAGAGACCCAGTACTTC,CASSESTSGKETQYF
TRBV4-1,TRBJ2-7,TRBD1,-,TGCGCCAGCAGCCAAGGACAGGGGGTTTCCTACGAGCAGTACTTC,CASSQGQGVSYEQYF
TRBV5-1,TRBJ2-1,TRBD1,-,TGCGCCAGCAGCTTGAGCACAGGGGCCATATACAATGAGCAGTTCTTC,CASSLSTGAIYNEQFF
TRBV7-7,TRBJ2-5,-,-,TGTGCTAGCAGCAGAAGGACAGACCAAGAGACCCAGTACTTC,CASSRRTDQETQYF
TRBV5-1,TRBJ1-2,TRBD1,-,TGCGCCAGCAGCTTCGGACAGGATGGCTATGGCTACACCTTC,CASSFGQDGYGYTF